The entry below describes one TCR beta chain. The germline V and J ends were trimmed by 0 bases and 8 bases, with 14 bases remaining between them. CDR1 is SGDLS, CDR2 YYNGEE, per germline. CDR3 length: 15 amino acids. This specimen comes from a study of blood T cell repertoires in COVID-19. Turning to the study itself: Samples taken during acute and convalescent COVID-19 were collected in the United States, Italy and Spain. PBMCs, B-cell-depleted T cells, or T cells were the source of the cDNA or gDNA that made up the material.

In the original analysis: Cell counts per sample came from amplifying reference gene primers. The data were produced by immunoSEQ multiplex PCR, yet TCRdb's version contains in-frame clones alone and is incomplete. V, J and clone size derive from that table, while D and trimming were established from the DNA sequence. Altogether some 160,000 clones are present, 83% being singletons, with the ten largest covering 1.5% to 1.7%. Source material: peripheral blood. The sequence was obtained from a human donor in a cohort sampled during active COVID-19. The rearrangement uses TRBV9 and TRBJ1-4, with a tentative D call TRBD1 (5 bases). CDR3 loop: CASSVAGGEEEKLFF. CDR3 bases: TGTGCCAGCAGCGTAGCAGGAGGGGAGGAAGAAAAACTGTTTTTT.